This T cell receptor (beta chain) was captured by sequencing in a study of TIL therapy for anti-PD-1-resistant metastatic lung cancer listed by TCRdb under 2021. For the wider study: Before any PD-1/PD-L1 blockade was given, tumors were harvested, nivolumab was then administered, and patients who progressed went on to receive lymphodepletion, an infusion of expanded TIL, and IL-2. Tumor and peripheral blood T cell receptor beta sequencing was used to track clonotypes across tumor, expanded TIL product and serial blood samples. A median age of 54 years (range about 38-75) and a median tumor PD-L1 proportion score of 6% were recorded among enrolled patients. A median non-synonymous tumor mutation burden of under 1.9 mutations per megabase was determined across the cohort by whole-exome sequencing. The cohort was composed predominantly of lung adenocarcinoma, with a handful of EGFR-mutant and two ALK-rearranged tumors included, and half of patients were identified as current or former smokers.

Study-level results and caveats: Infused TIL clonotypes partially replaced the baseline peripheral repertoire then decayed over months, with no apparent association between persistence and response. The cohort was highly selected, including more treatment-naive, never-smoker and oncogene-addicted patients than is typical, which limits generalizability. The study protocol defined all tumor marker inferences as exploratory.

TCR beta CDR3 regions were amplified from genomic DNA with the immunoSEQ v3 hsTCRB kit using bias-controlled multiplex PCR. TCR libraries were sequenced on an Illumina NextSeq 500 to 1.5 million to 2.5 million read pairs for survey level or roughly 4.5-6 million for deep level. From the authors' description of their analysis: The immunoSEQ Analyzer software assigned V, D and J genes, filtered out non-productive sequences, and reported clonality. Repertoires were compared using productive Simpson clonality and Morisita overlap index of productive TRB rearrangements between infused TIL and blood. The absolute count of a clonotype in blood was estimated by multiplying the lymphocyte count by the CD3+ fraction and by the productive frequency of the clone. TCRdb's version of the immuneACCESS table is confined to in-frame rearrangements and falls short of the full clone set. An unresolved V gene accounts for under half of the shortfall where checked; the remainder is of unknown origin. D and trimming were read from the DNA, whereas the V and J calls and clone size are those reported in that table. In this sample the table shows tens of thousands of clones, 73% of which occur a single time. The top ten clones comprise about 5.7% of the sample.

This clone occurred a few times. Its antigen is currently not known. No clone much larger than this one lies a single base away; base qualities are absent. Counted from cysteine to phenylalanine, this CDR3 has 15 amino acids. Of the read, only the CDR3 DNA is kept; its 45 bases are in frame from base 1. V drops 6 bases and J drops 10 bases, leaving 19 bases in between. CDR1 and CDR2, per the germline V gene, are MNHNS and SASEGT. Reading the label with the study, this specimen's time point is: pre-treatment sample, taken before nivolumab and TIL therapy. A phase I trial run at two centers enrolled adults with stage 4 NSCLC between October 2017 and 2020. The samples were obtained from a phase I trial that was single-arm and open-label and tested tumor-infiltrating lymphocyte therapy combined with nivolumab in advanced non-small cell lung cancer. Blood mononuclear cells from EDTA tubes were separated on a Ficoll gradient and snap-frozen as pellets, and DNA was extracted from the cells using a Qiagen mini-prep kit.

The origin of this receptor is a person between 30 and 80 years old with non-small cell lung cancer. The rearranged segments are TRBV6-1 and TRBJ1-6, with the D gene call left open. The source material was blood, sampled at baseline. DNA sequence: TGTGCCAGCAGGGCCCGAATCGGTTTTGAGTCACCCCTCCACTTT. Translated, this gives CASRARIGFESPLHF.